The next 8 T cell receptor beta chains were all read from a single sample in a study of T cells and Merkel cell carcinoma outcomes. This table comes from immunoSEQ multiplex PCR, and its TCRdb copy is limited to in-frame clones, with some not included. This repertoire shows roughly 11,000 clones, just under 97% found once; its top ten account for 0.8% to 0.95%. Sequencing was done on a sample of tumor tissue from Merkel cell carcinoma. Receptors originate from a human donor with Merkel cell carcinoma.

The V and J genes are TRBV6-4 and TRBJ2-3; 7 bases fit TRBD2. J was trimmed by 2 bases and V by 8 bases; bases with no gene match: 4. CDR3 length equals 13 residues. Looked up from germline, CDR1 is MRHNA and CDR2 is SNTAGT. This CDR3 is CASGAGHTDTQYF. In DNA, the CDR3 is TGTGCCAGCGGAGCGGGGCACACAGATACGCAGTATTTT.

This sequence joins TRBV7-8 and TRBJ2-7, with D uncertain. The V gene's germline CDR1 is SGHVS and CDR2 FQNEAQ. CDR3 length: 15 residues. V lost 1 base to trimming and J lost 2 bases, with 12 bases between them. For the CDR3, the DNA is TGTGCCAGCAGCTTAGGGAATGGACCTGCCTACGAGCAGTACTTC. Protein sequence: CASSLGNGPAYEQYF. Looking up the rest from reference TRBV7-8 and TRBJ2-7 gives the full variable domain: GAGVSQSPRYKVAKRGQDVALRCDPISGHVSLFWYQQALGQGPEFLTYFQNEAQLDKSGLPSDRFFAERPEGSVSTLKIQRTQQEDSAVYLCASSLGNGPAYEQYFGPGTRLTVT.

The rearrangement uses TRBV9 and TRBJ2-1; D is undetermined. V lost 3 bases, J lost 4 bases, and 5 bases lay in between. Germline lookup yields CDR1 SGDLS and CDR2 YYNGEE. The CDR3 contains 12 residues. The CDR3 sequence: CASSAQYNEQFF. CDR3 DNA: TGTGCCAGCAGCGCACAGTACAATGAGCAGTTCTTC. Supplemented by reference TRBV9 and TRBJ2-1, the full variable domain reads DSGVTQTPKHLITATGQRVTLRCSPRSGDLSVYWYQQSLDQGLQFLIQYYNGEERAKGNILERFSAQQFPDLHSELNLSSLELGDSALYFCASSAQYNEQFFGPGTRLTVL.

The chain combines TRBV16 with TRBJ1-4; TRBD1 might be the D (5 bases). V lost 4 bases and J lost 7, with 13 bases in between. The CDR3 has 14 amino acids. CDR1 KGHSY and CDR2 FQNENV come from the germline V gene. CDR3 sequence reads: CASSPGGTIEKLFF. CDR3 DNA: TGTGCCAGCAGCCCCGGGGGAACGATTGAAAAACTGTTTTTT. The whole variable domain, remainder taken from reference TRBV16 and TRBJ1-4, is GEEVAQTPKHLVRGEGQKAKLYCAPIKGHSYVFWYQQVLKNEFKFLISFQNENVFDETGMPKERFSAKCLPNSPCSLEIQATKLEDSAVYFCASSPGGTIEKLFFGSGTQLSVL.

The rearrangement links TRBV6-1 to TRBJ1-1; possibly TRBD1 for D (5 bases). This CDR3 has 12 amino acids. V was cut by 8 bases and J by 1 base, with 8 bases left in between. Germline lookup yields CDR1 MNHNS and CDR2 SASEGT. The CDR3 DNA reads as TGTGCCAGCGCCGGGGCGAACACTGAAGCTTTCTTT. Translation gives CASAGANTEAFF.

For the CDR3, the DNA is TGTGCCAGCACAACAGGGCTATGGGCAGATACGCAGTATTTT. It codes for CASTTGLWADTQYF. The genes are TRBV9 and TRBJ2-3; TRBD1 is a possible D gene (6 bases). Germline V gives CDR1 SGDLS, CDR2 YYNGEE. The ends were cut back, 6 bases at V and 4 bases at J, with 15 bases in the middle. There are 14 residues in the CDR3.

The CDR3 spells CASSPGTGTVETQYF. DNA for the CDR3: TGTGCCAGCAGCCCCGGGACAGGGACGGTCGAGACCCAGTACTTC. This chain links TRBV9 with TRBJ2-5; TRBD1 matches 9 bases. This CDR3 has 15 amino acids. V lost 4 bases and J lost 5; bases outside the gene matches: 9. Germline CDR1 is SGDLS and CDR2 is YYNGEE.

To note about this clone: A junction end diverges from the germline sequence, so it may reflect a read error. The CDR3 loop reads CVISAYGGSGANVLTF. The CDR3 DNA reads TGTGTCATCAGTGCTTACGGTGGGTCTGGGGCCAACGTCCTGACTTTC. The rearrangement links TRBV10-3 to TRBJ2-6, with D hard to call. This CDR3 contains 16 residues. CDR1 and CDR2 from the germline V gene are ENHRY and SYGVKD.